This T cell receptor beta chain was observed in a study of blood T cell repertoires in COVID-19. As processed by the authors: Quantification of nucleated cells was approximated via reference gene primer amplification. Measured with immunoSEQ multiplex PCR; TCRdb has only the in-frame clones, and not every one. Clone size and the V and J calls come from that table; the DNA yielded D and trimming. This sample has about 100,000 clones, with about 90% found just once. After removal of 3 bases from V and 3 bases from J, the junction contained 20 bases not matched to a gene. This CDR3 spans 20 amino acids. Germline lookup yields CDR1 GTSNPN and CDR2 SVGIG (reference sequence).

Sequencing was done on a sample of peripheral blood. The chain joins TRBV30 to TRBJ1-1, with 12 bases fitting TRBD1. The origin of this receptor is an elderly man with acute or convalescent COVID-19. The CDR3: CAWRQPMGTGGVYWDTEAFF. CDR3 in DNA: TGTGCCTGGAGACAGCCGATGGGGACAGGGGGCGTTTATTGGGACACTGAAGCTTTCTTT. Looking up the rest from reference TRBV30 and TRBJ1-1 gives the full variable domain: SQTIHQWPATLVQPVGSPLSLECTVEGTSNPNLYWYRQAAGRGLQLLFYSVGIGQISSEVPQNLSASRPQDRQFILSSKKLLLSDSGFYLCAWRQPMGTGGVYWDTEAFFGQGTRLTVV.